The 23 T cell receptor beta chains below were found in one sample sequenced in a study of shared clonotypes between healthy human individuals. Clones were read by immunoSEQ multiplex PCR, and TCRdb kept only the in-frame ones, dropping some. The data show about 1.5 million clones, around 95% seen once. Sequenced material: naive CD4+ T cells sorted from blood. Subset: CD45RA+ positively selected. The receptors shown here come from a man aged 30 to 39 in good health.

CDR3 region: CASSRYRQSNTGELFF. The CDR3 DNA reads TGCGCCAGCAGCCGGTACCGACAGTCGAACACCGGGGAGCTGTTTTTT. The chain recombines TRBV4-1 with TRBJ2-2; perhaps TRBD1 as D (5 bases). Deletions cut 4 bases from V and 0 bases from J, with 12 bases between. This CDR3 comprises 16 residues. Per germline, CDR1 MGHRA and CDR2 YSYEKL.

This chain links TRBV29-1 with TRBJ1-2; D unclear. V was clipped by 6 bases and J by 8 bases, with 10 bases between them. Per the germline V gene, CDR1 is SQVTM and CDR2 is ANQGSEA. CDR3 length equals 10 residues. CDR3 region: CSVWAGGYTF. In DNA form, the CDR3 reads TGCAGCGTCTGGGCTGGCGGCTACACCTTC.

V is TRBV9 and J is TRBJ2-1; the D is unclear. The V end was cut by 0 bases, the J end by 12 bases, with 19 bases between. The CDR3 totals 15 residues. Per the germline V gene, CDR1 is SGDLS and CDR2 is YYNGEE. This CDR3 reads CASSVGFFHTGGQFF. The CDR3 DNA reads TGTGCCAGCAGCGTAGGTTTTTTTCACACTGGCGGGCAGTTCTTC. Filled out from reference TRBV9 and TRBJ2-1, the complete variable domain reads DSGVTQTPKHLITATGQRVTLRCSPRSGDLSVYWYQQSLDQGLQFLIQYYNGEERAKGNILERFSAQQFPDLHSELNLSSLELGDSALYFCASSVGFFHTGGQFFGPGTRLTVL.

V is TRBV20-1 and J is TRBJ2-7, with D possibly being TRBD1 or TRBD2 (6 bases each). The germline gives CDR1 DFQATT, CDR2 SNEGSKA (reference sequence). V was trimmed by 7 bases and J by 6 bases, leaving 13 bases between them. This CDR3 has 11 amino acids. CDR3 amino acids: CSVHGGPEQYF. The CDR3 DNA follows: TGCAGTGTTCATGGGGGGCCCGAGCAGTACTTC.

This clone was observed a few times. The V call is TRBV7-2, the J call TRBJ2-7, with 8 bases that match TRBD2. This CDR3 has 15 residues. The J segment lost 1 base and the V segment lost 3 bases, leaving 5 bases of the junction unmatched. Germline CDR1 reads SGHTA; CDR2 reads FQGNSA. CDR3 residues: CASSLGAGVSYEQYF. CDR3 sequence (DNA): TGTGCCAGCAGCTTGGGAGCGGGAGTATCCTACGAGCAGTACTTC.

V is TRBV5-1 and J is TRBJ2-1, with TRBD2 matching over 11 bases. The CDR3 is made up of 18 amino acids. The ends lost 4 bases at V and 8 bases at J; junction bases unmatched: 17. Germline CDR1 reads SGHRS; CDR2 reads YFSETQ. The DNA for the CDR3 is TGCGCCAGCAGCCCTTACCCTAGACTAGCGGGAAGGAATGATGAGCAGTTCTTC. Its translation: CASSPYPRLAGRNDEQFF.

The chain uses TRBV6-5 and TRBJ2-7; D call uncertain. CDR3 length: 15 amino acids. Trimming pared 0 bases from V and 0 bases from J, leaving 9 bases between. Per the germline V gene, CDR1 is MNHEY and CDR2 is SVGAGI. The CDR3 loop is CASSYSFVGSYEQYF. The CDR3, as DNA: TGTGCCAGCAGTTACTCTTTCGTAGGCTCCTACGAGCAGTACTTC.

In its sample, this clone was seen once. V gene TRBV19 combines with J gene TRBJ1-2, with 8 nucleotides matching TRBD1. The CDR3 totals 13 residues. V trimming: 7 bases; J trimming: 4 bases; junction bases outside the gene matches: 5. CDR1 and CDR2 (germline): LNHDA, SQIVND (reference sequence). Here the CDR3 reads CASNRGTGYGYTF. As DNA, the CDR3 is TGTGCCAGTAATCGAGGGACAGGCTATGGCTACACCTTC.

This chain links TRBV9 with TRBJ2-5, with D perhaps being TRBD1 or TRBD2 (5 bases each). V lost 2 bases and J lost 5, with 25 bases in between. In germline, CDR1 is SGDLS, CDR2 YYNGEE. The CDR3 has 18 residues. Written as DNA, the CDR3 is TGTGCCAGCAGCGTGAGCGATAGGCTCTGGGGGATAGGGGAGACCCAGTACTTC. The encoded protein is CASSVSDRLWGIGETQYF.

J is TRBJ2-1 and V is TRBV7-9, with 7 nucleotides matching TRBD2. This CDR3 contains 16 residues. The ends lost 4 bases at V and 7 bases at J; junction bases unmatched: 13. The germline CDR1 and CDR2 sequences are SEHNR and FQNEAQ (reference sequence). CDR3: CASSSWTSRDVNEQFF. The DNA of the CDR3 is TGTGCCAGCAGCTCCTGGACTAGTAGGGATGTGAATGAGCAGTTCTTC.

The V and J genes are TRBV4-2 and TRBJ2-5; 8 bases fit TRBD2. Unmatched junction bases numbered 2, after V lost 1 base and J lost 1 base. CDR3 length equals 15 residues. CDR1 LGHNA and CDR2 YNFKEQ come from the germline V gene. Written as DNA, the CDR3 is TGTGCCAGCAGCCAAGTAGCGGGAACCCAAGAGACCCAGTACTTC. Translation: CASSQVAGTQETQYF.

This clone occurred once. The chain couples TRBV11-3 to TRBJ2-3; 10 bases are shared with TRBD1. The CDR3 totals 15 residues. Germline CDR1 SGHNT, CDR2 YENEEA. After removal of 8 bases from V and 3 bases from J, the junction contained 8 bases not matched to a gene. CDR3: CASAPGTGVTDTQYF. CDR3 nucleotides: TGTGCCAGCGCCCCCGGGACAGGGGTGACAGATACGCAGTATTTT.

This chain joins TRBV14 and TRBJ2-2; 7 nucleotides line up with TRBD2. Germline V CDR1 and CDR2: SGHDN, FVKESK. The CDR3 extends over 16 amino acids. J gave up 6 bases and V 6 bases, and 13 bases lay outside the gene matches. The DNA of the CDR3 is TGTGCCAGCAGTGGCCGACTAGCATGGGCGTCCGGGGAGCTGTTTTTT. It specifies CASSGRLAWASGELFF.

The genes are TRBV15 and TRBJ2-3; 13 bases align to TRBD2. This CDR3 has 16 residues. Germline-derived CDR1 and CDR2 are LNHNV and YYDKDF (reference sequence). V lost 1 base, J lost 4 bases, and 2 bases stayed unmatched. The DNA of the CDR3 is TGTGCCACCAGCAGAGGACTAGCGGGAGGTTCAGATACGCAGTATTTT. Encoded protein: CATSRGLAGGSDTQYF.

The chain combines TRBV18 with TRBJ2-3; TRBD2 agrees at 14 bases. The trim removed 3 bases at V and 8 bases at J, leaving 10 bases unmatched. Germline V gives CDR1 KGHSH, CDR2 LQKENI. This CDR3 comprises 17 residues. The CDR3 here is CASSPPLGLAGDLTQYF. The CDR3 bases are TGTGCCAGCTCACCGCCCCTGGGACTAGCGGGAGATCTTACGCAGTATTTT.

V and J are TRBV9 and TRBJ1-5, with 7 bases that match TRBD1. Per germline, CDR1 SGDLS and CDR2 YYNGEE. The CDR3 is 15 amino acids. After removal of 4 bases from V and 5 bases from J, the junction contained 9 bases not matched to a gene. CDR3: CASSPTPGGDQPQHF. For the CDR3, the DNA is TGTGCCAGCAGCCCCACCCCAGGGGGAGATCAGCCCCAGCATTTT.

The chain links TRBV28 to TRBJ2-5; D possibly corresponds to TRBD2 (5 bases). V was trimmed by 6 bases and J by 5 bases, leaving 19 bases between them. The CDR3 is made up of 15 amino acids. CDR1 is MDHEN, CDR2 SYDVKM, per germline. DNA of the CDR3: TGTGCCAGCAGCCCCGGAGGCCGGAGGTACGAGACCCAGTACTTC. This sequence encodes CASSPGGRRYETQYF.

The chain is built from TRBV7-9 and TRBJ1-5, with a tentative D call TRBD1 (5 bases). The CDR3 is 17 amino acids. Germline CDR1 SEHNR, CDR2 FQNEAQ (reference sequence). Between the trimmed V and J ends, which lost 5 bases and 3 bases, there was a span of 20 bases. The CDR3 nucleotides read TGTGCCAGCAGCGGGGGGAGGGAGATTATCTACAATCAGCCCCAGCATTTT. Translating it yields CASSGGREIIYNQPQHF.

This chain links TRBV9 with TRBJ2-2, with 8 bases lining up with TRBD2. The J segment lost 4 bases and the V segment lost 2 bases, leaving 7 bases of the junction unmatched. This CDR3 region has 16 residues. CDR1 and CDR2 from the germline V gene are SGDLS and YYNGEE. The CDR3 DNA reads as TGTGCCAGCAGCGTTAGAGGGACTAGTATCACCGGGGAGCTGTTTTTT. It translates to CASSVRGTSITGELFF.

Comment on this clone: The sample has other DNA sequences that encode this CDR3 too. The chain is built from TRBV5-1 and TRBJ1-1; 7 positions match TRBD1. This CDR3 is built from 14 residues. The germline CDR1 and CDR2 sequences are SGHRS and YFSETQ. J gave up 2 bases and V 0 bases, and 1 base lay outside the gene matches. The CDR3, as DNA: TGCGCCAGCAGCTTGGGGACAGGAAACACTGAAGCTTTCTTT. Translated: CASSLGTGNTEAFF.

V and J are TRBV11-2 and TRBJ2-1, with 11 bases matching TRBD2. Per germline, CDR1 SGHAT and CDR2 FQNNGV. The CDR3 is 14 amino acids. The V gene end was trimmed by 6 bases and the J gene end by 4 bases; junction bases not matched to a gene: 2. The CDR3 sequence is CASRTSGMYNEQFF. The CDR3 DNA follows: TGTGCCAGCAGGACTAGCGGGATGTACAATGAGCAGTTCTTC.

With respect to this clone: At the DNA level, this CDR3 is encoded by other sequences in the same sample as well. This chain uses TRBV28 with TRBJ1-2; no clear D. This CDR3 is built from 11 residues. Trimming left V 5 bases short and J 5 bases short, with 6 bases between. Germline V gene data show CDR1 as MDHEN and CDR2 as SYDVKM. The CDR3 DNA reads as TGTGCCAGCAGTCTGGAGTATGGCTACACCTTC. Translating gives CASSLEYGYTF.

V is TRBV28 and J is TRBJ2-3; D ambiguous. V shed 6 bases and J shed 2 bases, with 6 bases lying between them. The germline CDR1 and CDR2 sequences are MDHEN and SYDVKM. The CDR3 totals 12 residues. This CDR3 reads CASSGATDTQYF. The CDR3 bases are TGTGCCAGCAGCGGAGCCACAGATACGCAGTATTTT.